The 27 T cell receptor beta chains below come from one sample, sequenced in a study of Ad26.COV2.S vaccination and SARS-CoV-2 variants. Sequenced by immunoSEQ multiplex PCR; TCRdb stores in-frame clones only, minus some. The sample carries around 7,300 clones, roughly 84% recorded once. The input for sequencing was peripheral blood, taken after recovery from COVID-19. All receptors come from a human donor who had recovered from COVID-19.

The chain uses TRBV27 and TRBJ2-5, with no clear D. CDR3 size: 13 residues. CDR1 and CDR2 from the germline V gene are MNHEY and SMNVEV (reference sequence). V lost 2 bases to trimming and J lost 5 bases, with 9 bases between them. DNA of the CDR3: TGTGCCAGCAGTTTAGGTAGCCGGGAGACCCAGTACTTC. It is translated as CASSLGSRETQYF.

The chain employs TRBV18 and TRBJ2-7; no definite D call. V lost 3 bases to trimming and J lost 5 bases, with 14 bases between them. Germline CDR1 reads KGHSH; CDR2 reads LQKENI. This CDR3 region has 14 residues. This chain's CDR3 is CASSPPGVAHEQYF. In DNA form, the CDR3 reads TGTGCCAGCTCACCCCCCGGCGTTGCCCACGAGCAGTACTTC.

V is TRBV28 and J is TRBJ2-1; D may be TRBD1 (5 bases). The germline V and J ends were trimmed by 1 base and 8 bases, with 6 bases remaining between them. CDR3 length: 12 residues. Germline V gives CDR1 MDHEN, CDR2 SYDVKM. CDR3 loop: CASSLSRDEQFF. In DNA form, the CDR3 reads TGTGCCAGCAGTTTATCCAGGGATGAGCAGTTCTTC. Full variable domain (missing parts from reference TRBV28 and TRBJ2-1): DVKVTQSSRYLVKRTGEKVFLECVQDMDHENMFWYRQDPGLGLRLIYFSYDVKMKEKGDIPEGYSVSREKKERFSLILESASTNQTSMYLCASSLSRDEQFFGPGTRLTVL.

The CDR3 sequence: CASSPLAGSGTEAFF. CDR3 coding DNA: TGCGCCAGCAGCCCCCTGGCAGGGAGTGGGACTGAAGCTTTCTTT. The chain joins TRBV5-1 to TRBJ1-1, with a weak D call TRBD1 (5 bases). The CDR3 spans 15 residues. The V and J ends lost 4 bases and 5 bases respectively, with 18 bases between them. Germline lookup yields CDR1 SGHRS and CDR2 YFSETQ.

This clone appeared once. The V call is TRBV3-1 (or the pseudogene TRBV3-2), the J call TRBJ1-2; the D is unclear. Germline V lookup: CDR1 LGHDT, CDR2 YNNKEL (reference sequence). The V end lost 1 base, the J end lost 3 bases, and 9 bases lay between the germline ends. The CDR3 runs 14 residues. CDR3 amino acids: CASSQASSHYGYTF. CDR3 nucleotide sequence: TGTGCCAGCAGCCAAGCATCAAGTCACTATGGCTACACCTTC.

The chain couples TRBV11-3 to TRBJ2-1; 11 bases are shared with TRBD2. Per the germline V gene, CDR1 is SGHNT and CDR2 is YENEEA. V lost 5 bases, J lost 1 base, and 7 bases stayed unmatched. There are 17 residues in the CDR3. Written as DNA, the CDR3 is TGTGCCAGCAGCGGAGGACTAGCGGGCCCATCCTACAATGAGCAGTTCTTC. Its translation is CASSGGLAGPSYNEQFF.

V usage is TRBV12-3 or TRBV12-4 and J usage is TRBJ2-1; the D gene could be TRBD1 or TRBD2 (6 bases each). There are 13 residues in the CDR3. The V end lost 6 bases, the J end lost 5 bases, and 11 bases lay between the germline ends. The chain's CDR3 is CASSTRGDNEQFF. CDR3 coding DNA: TGTGCCAGCAGCACTAGGGGGGACAATGAGCAGTTCTTC.

The gene calls are TRBV6-5 and TRBJ2-1, with 7 bases that match TRBD1. This CDR3 is 14 amino acids long. Germline V gene lookup returns CDR1 MNHEY and CDR2 SVGAGI. Germline trimming cut 4 bases from V and 12 bases from J; bases unmatched to any gene: 12. CDR3 sequence reads: CASSSTGAPGGQFF. The CDR3 nucleotides read TGTGCCAGCAGTTCAACCGGGGCCCCAGGGGGGCAGTTCTTC.

The rearrangement joins TRBV5-6 to TRBJ1-6, with no clear D. The germline V gene has CDR1 SGHDT and CDR2 YYEEEE. V lost 2 bases and J 7 bases, leaving 4 bases between the germline ends. The CDR3 extends over 12 amino acids. CDR3 sequence (DNA): TGTGCCAGCAGCTTAGGGAATTCACCCCTCCACTTT. Translating gives CASSLGNSPLHF.

J is TRBJ2-7 and V is TRBV6-6; 9 bases are shared with TRBD1. Germline values: CDR1 MNHNY, CDR2 SVGAGI (reference sequence). CDR3 length: 14 residues. The ends lost 7 bases at V and 7 bases at J; junction bases unmatched: 11. The CDR3 protein is CASIAGQGSREQYF. In nucleotides, the CDR3 is TGTGCCAGCATCGCGGGACAGGGCTCGCGTGAGCAGTACTTC.

The chain couples TRBV5-5 to TRBJ1-1, with D perhaps matching TRBD1 (6 bases). Trimming shortened V by 4 bases and J by 3 bases, and 19 bases separated the two germline ends. Germline values: CDR1 SGHKS, CDR2 YYEKEE (reference sequence). The CDR3 spans 16 residues. The CDR3 spells CASSTTPQGRHTEAFF. Here the CDR3 DNA reads TGTGCCAGCAGCACCACCCCGCAGGGGAGGCACACTGAAGCTTTCTTT.

This chain connects TRBV27 to TRBJ2-1; 7 nucleotides align to TRBD1. This CDR3 has 15 residues. Trimming cost V 6 bases and J 2 bases; bases outside gene matches: 7. Looked up from germline, CDR1 is MNHEY and CDR2 is SMNVEV (reference sequence). CDR3 in DNA: TGTGCCAGCAGCTCGAGAGGGGGCACCTACAATGAGCAGTTCTTC. Residues: CASSSRGGTYNEQFF.

J is TRBJ1-3 and V is TRBV7-2; no clear D gene. The V end was cut by 1 base, the J end by 2 bases, with 6 bases between. The CDR3 sequence is 14 residues long. Germline assignment: CDR1 SGHTA and CDR2 FQGNSA. The CDR3 sequence: CASSLGTAGNTIYF. Here the CDR3 DNA reads TGTGCCAGCAGCTTAGGGACGGCTGGAAACACCATATATTTT. Full variable domain (rest looked up from reference TRBV7-2 and TRBJ1-3): GAGVSQSPSNKVTEKGKDVELRCDPISGHTALYWYRQSLGQGLEFLIYFQGNSAPDKSGLPSDRFSAERTGGSVSTLTIQRTQQEDSAVYLCASSLGTAGNTIYFGEGSWLTVV.

The chain links TRBV4-1 to TRBJ1-2; D not resolved. Trimming removed 0 bases from V and 2 bases from J, with 13 bases in between. Germline V gene data show CDR1 as MGHRA and CDR2 as YSYEKL. There are 16 residues in the CDR3. The CDR3 protein is CASSQDVSVGNYGYTF. The CDR3 DNA sequence: TGCGCCAGCAGCCAAGATGTCTCGGTGGGCAACTATGGCTACACCTTC.

This clone was seen a single time. The V and J genes are TRBV6-1 and TRBJ2-1; D not resolved. The CDR3 sequence is 14 residues long. Trimming removed 3 bases at V and 9 bases at J, with 15 bases between. The germline V gene encodes CDR1 MNHNS and CDR2 SASEGT. CDR3 DNA: TGTGCCAGCAGTGATGTTTTTAGGTTTGGTGAGCAGTTCTTC. Translated: CASSDVFRFGEQFF.

This CDR3 reads CASSSHRGTYYSGANVLTF. CDR3 bases: TGTGCCAGCAGCTCTCACCGAGGGACGTATTACTCTGGGGCCAACGTCCTGACTTTC. The rearrangement joins TRBV7-9 to TRBJ2-6, with D perhaps TRBD1 or TRBD2 (5 bases each). The germline V gene has CDR1 SEHNR and CDR2 FQNEAQ (reference sequence). This CDR3 is 19 amino acids long. V dropped 4 bases and J dropped 0 bases, with 19 bases sitting between them.

The V and J genes are TRBV12-3 or TRBV12-4 and TRBJ2-7; TRBD2 aligns across 8 bases. The CDR3 extends over 13 amino acids. V trimming: 3 bases; J trimming: 8 bases; junction bases outside the gene matches: 6. DNA for the CDR3: TGTGCCAGCAGTTTCTCGGGACTAGAAAAGCAGTACTTC. The encoded protein is CASSFSGLEKQYF.

This chain uses TRBV7-2 with TRBJ2-2, with D perhaps TRBD1 or TRBD2 (5 bases each). Per the germline V gene, CDR1 is SGHTA and CDR2 is FQGNSA. This CDR3 spans 14 amino acids. Trimming left V 1 base short and J 7 bases short, with 10 bases between. CDR3 in amino acids: CASSLGGVNGELFF. The CDR3 DNA reads as TGTGCCAGCAGCTTAGGAGGGGTGAACGGGGAGCTGTTTTTT.

The chain joins TRBV3-1 (or the pseudogene TRBV3-2) to TRBJ1-3; D not certain. The V end was cut by 1 base, the J end by 0 bases, with 7 bases between. CDR1 is LGHDT, CDR2 YNNKEL, per germline (reference sequence). The CDR3 has 15 residues. This chain's CDR3 is CASSQGLYSGNTIYF. The CDR3 DNA is TGTGCCAGCAGCCAAGGACTGTACTCTGGAAACACCATATATTTT.

The chain combines TRBV9 with TRBJ2-5; 14 bases are shared with TRBD2. The CDR3 loop spans 17 amino acids. Germline CDR1 reads SGDLS; CDR2 reads YYNGEE. J lost 0 bases, V lost 0 bases, and 1 base had no gene match. The DNA of the CDR3 is TGTGCCAGCAGCGTAGGACTAGCGGGGGGGGACCAAGAGACCCAGTACTTC. It yields the protein CASSVGLAGGDQETQYF.

This chain links TRBV6-5 with TRBJ1-1; D gene unclear. Trimming took off 5 bases at V and 1 base at J, with 8 bases between the two ends. The CDR3 spans 13 residues. Germline CDR1 reads MNHEY; CDR2 reads SVGAGI. CDR3 sequence reads: CASSLNGNTEAFF. In DNA form, the CDR3 reads TGTGCCAGCAGTCTTAATGGGAACACTGAAGCTTTCTTT.

This chain uses TRBV4-2 with TRBJ2-3, with D hard to call. V was cut by 3 bases and J by 0 bases, with 13 bases left in between. Germline V gene data show CDR1 as LGHNA and CDR2 as YNFKEQ. The CDR3 is made up of 16 amino acids. CDR3 DNA sequence: TGTGCCAGCAGCCAGGCGGAAGGGTTTAGCACAGATACGCAGTATTTT. It translates to CASSQAEGFSTDTQYF.

The rearrangement uses TRBV6-1 and TRBJ1-1; D gene uncertain. The ends were cut back, 2 bases at V and 6 bases at J, with 10 bases in the middle. CDR3 length equals 13 residues. CDR1 is MNHNS and CDR2 is SASEGT in the germline V gene. The CDR3 here is CASSERGLPEAFF. In DNA, the CDR3 is TGTGCCAGCAGTGAAAGAGGTCTCCCTGAAGCTTTCTTT.

DNA for the CDR3: TGCAGCGCGCAGGTTTATAGTGGTGGCAATCAGCCCCAGCATTTT. It encodes CSAQVYSGGNQPQHF. V usage is TRBV29-1 and J usage is TRBJ1-5; D gene ambiguous. Per germline, CDR1 SQVTM and CDR2 ANQGSEA. V lost 7 bases and J lost 2, with 18 bases in between. The CDR3 totals 15 residues.

The count of this clone is one. This sequence joins TRBV6-5 and TRBJ1-2; possibly TRBD1 for D (5 bases). The ends were cut back, 7 bases at V and 8 bases at J, with 14 bases in the middle. Germline values: CDR1 MNHEY, CDR2 SVGAGI. CDR3 length: 12 amino acids. This CDR3 is CASTTGGLGYTF. CDR3 DNA sequence: TGTGCCAGCACCACGGGGGGACTCGGCTACACCTTC.

This clone is a singleton in its sample. V gene TRBV25-1 combines with J gene TRBJ2-2; D may correspond to TRBD1 or TRBD2 (6 bases each). The germline V and J ends were trimmed by 7 bases and 2 bases, with 23 bases remaining between them. Germline CDR1 MGHDK, CDR2 SYGVNS. The CDR3 contains 18 residues. CDR3 sequence: CASTRTGYRGENTGELFF. The DNA for the CDR3 is TGTGCCAGCACCCGAACAGGGTATAGGGGGGAAAACACCGGGGAGCTGTTTTTT. Full variable domain (missing parts from reference TRBV25-1 and TRBJ2-2): EADIYQTPRYLVIGTGKKITLECSQTMGHDKMYWYQQDPGMELHLIHYSYGVNSTEKGDLSSESTVSRIRTEHFPLTLESARPSHTSQYLCASTRTGYRGENTGELFFGEGSRLTVL.

As DNA, the CDR3 is TGTGCCAGCAGCCGGAGGACTAGCACAGATACGCAGTATTTT. It is translated as CASSRRTSTDTQYF. The rearrangement links TRBV5-5 to TRBJ2-3; weak D call: TRBD2 (5 bases). Germline V gives CDR1 SGHKS, CDR2 YYEKEE (reference sequence). V dropped 4 bases and J dropped 0 bases, with 9 bases sitting between them. The CDR3 contains 14 residues.